This TCR beta chain was captured by sequencing in a study of T cells in women clearing cervical HPV infection. Method: immunoSEQ multiplex PCR; TCRdb's copy keeps in-frame clones and lacks some. This table holds 34,000 or so clones. J lost 5 bases, V lost 3 bases, and 4 bases had no gene match. Germline V gene data show CDR1 as SNHLY and CDR2 as FYNNEI. The CDR3 is 15 amino acids. With respect to this clone: The read terminates 3 residues ahead of where the CDR3 ends, so the germline J gene completes it.

This receptor was identified in a woman between 18 and 70 years old with a cervical HPV16 infection that either progressed to CIN3+ or cleared (not recorded which). This rearrangement joins TRBV2 to TRBJ2-2; TRBD1 matches 9 bases. What was sequenced was blood buffy coat. The sequenced CDR3 bases are TGTGCCAGCAGTGACCCGGGACAGGGAACCGGGGAG. Its translation: CASSDPGQGTGE. The entire CDR3 reads CASSDPGQGTGELFF.